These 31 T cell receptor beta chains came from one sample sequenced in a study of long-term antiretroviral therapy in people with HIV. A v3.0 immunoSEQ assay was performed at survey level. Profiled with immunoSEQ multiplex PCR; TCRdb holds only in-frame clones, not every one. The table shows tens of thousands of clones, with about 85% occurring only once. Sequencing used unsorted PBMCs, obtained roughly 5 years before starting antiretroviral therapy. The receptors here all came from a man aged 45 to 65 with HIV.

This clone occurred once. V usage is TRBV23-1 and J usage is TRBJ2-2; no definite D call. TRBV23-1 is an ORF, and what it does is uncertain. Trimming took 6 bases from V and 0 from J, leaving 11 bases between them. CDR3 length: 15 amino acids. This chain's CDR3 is CASSRWFANTGELFF. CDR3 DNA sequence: TGCGCCAGCAGCCGATGGTTCGCGAACACCGGGGAGCTGTTTTTT.

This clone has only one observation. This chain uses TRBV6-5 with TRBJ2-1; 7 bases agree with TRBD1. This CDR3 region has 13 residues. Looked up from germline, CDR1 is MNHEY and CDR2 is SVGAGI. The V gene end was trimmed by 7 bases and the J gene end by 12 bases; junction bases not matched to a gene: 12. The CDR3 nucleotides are TGTGCCAGCACTCAGGGGGAATGGGGATGGCAGTTCTTC. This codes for CASTQGEWGWQFF.

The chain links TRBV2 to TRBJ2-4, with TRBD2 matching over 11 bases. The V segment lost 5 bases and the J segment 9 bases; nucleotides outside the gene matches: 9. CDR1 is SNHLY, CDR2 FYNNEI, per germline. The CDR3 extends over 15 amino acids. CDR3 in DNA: TGTGCCAGCAGTTCTACACTAGCGGGGGCGATCATTCAGTACTTC. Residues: CASSSTLAGAIIQYF.

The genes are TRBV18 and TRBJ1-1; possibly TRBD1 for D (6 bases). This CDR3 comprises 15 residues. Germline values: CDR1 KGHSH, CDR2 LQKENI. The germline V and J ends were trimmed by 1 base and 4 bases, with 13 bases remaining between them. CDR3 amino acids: CASSPLQQGGTEAFF. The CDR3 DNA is TGTGCCAGCTCACCACTCCAACAGGGAGGCACTGAAGCTTTCTTT.

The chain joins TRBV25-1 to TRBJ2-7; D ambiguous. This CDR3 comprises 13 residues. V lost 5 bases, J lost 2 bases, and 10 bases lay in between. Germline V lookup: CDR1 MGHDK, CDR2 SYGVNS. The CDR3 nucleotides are TGTGCCAGCAGTCCCCCGGAACCCTACGAGCAGTACTTC. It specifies CASSPPEPYEQYF.

In DNA, the CDR3 is TGTGCCAGCAGCCAATCGAGGGTTGGTGGCTACACCTTC. Translation: CASSQSRVGGYTF. The chain is built from TRBV14 and TRBJ1-2, with D uncertain. The CDR3 covers 13 residues. Trimming removed 2 bases from V and 7 bases from J, with 11 bases in between. From germline, CDR1 is SGHDN and CDR2 FVKESK.

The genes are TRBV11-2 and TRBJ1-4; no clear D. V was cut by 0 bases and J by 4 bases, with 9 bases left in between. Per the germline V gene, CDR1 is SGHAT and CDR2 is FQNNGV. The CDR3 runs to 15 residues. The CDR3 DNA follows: TGTGCCAGCAGCTTAGAGGTCTCCTTTAATGAAAAACTGTTTTTT. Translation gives CASSLEVSFNEKLFF. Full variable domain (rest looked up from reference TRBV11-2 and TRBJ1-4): EAGVAQSPRYKIIEKRQSVAFWCNPISGHATLYWYQQILGQGPKLLIQFQNNGVVDDSQLPKDRFSAERLKGVDSTLKIQPAKLEDSAVYLCASSLEVSFNEKLFFGSGTQLSVL.

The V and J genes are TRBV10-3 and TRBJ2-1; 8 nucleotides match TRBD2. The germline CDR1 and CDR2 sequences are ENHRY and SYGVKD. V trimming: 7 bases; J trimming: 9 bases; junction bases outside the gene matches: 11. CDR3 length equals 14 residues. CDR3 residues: CAITGTRLTSEQFF. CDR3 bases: TGTGCCATCACCGGGACTAGGCTGACCAGTGAGCAGTTCTTC.

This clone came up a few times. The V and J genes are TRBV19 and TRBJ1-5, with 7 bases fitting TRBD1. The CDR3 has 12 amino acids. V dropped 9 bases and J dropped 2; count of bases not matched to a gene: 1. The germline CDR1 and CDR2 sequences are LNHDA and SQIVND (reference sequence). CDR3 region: CASDRGNQPQHF. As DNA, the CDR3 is TGTGCCAGCGACAGGGGCAATCAGCCCCAGCATTTT.

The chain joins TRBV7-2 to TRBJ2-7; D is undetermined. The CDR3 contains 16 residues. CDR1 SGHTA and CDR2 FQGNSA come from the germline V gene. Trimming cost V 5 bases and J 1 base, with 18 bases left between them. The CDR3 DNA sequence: TGTGCCAGCAGCCTATTTTACTCTGGCCTATCCTACGAGCAGTACTTC. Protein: CASSLFYSGLSYEQYF.

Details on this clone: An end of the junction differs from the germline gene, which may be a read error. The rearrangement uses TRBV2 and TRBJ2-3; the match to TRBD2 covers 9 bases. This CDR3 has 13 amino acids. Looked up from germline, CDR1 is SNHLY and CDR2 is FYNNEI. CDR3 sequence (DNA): TGTGCCACCGACCCCATAGCGGGGGATAAGCAGTATTTT. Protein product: CATDPIAGDKQYF.

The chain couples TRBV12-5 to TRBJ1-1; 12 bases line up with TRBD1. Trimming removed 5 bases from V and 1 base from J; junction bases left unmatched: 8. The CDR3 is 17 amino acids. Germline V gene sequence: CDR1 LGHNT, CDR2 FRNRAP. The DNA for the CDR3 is TGTGCTAGTGGTCCCACTTGGGACAGGGGGCCGAACACTGAAGCTTTCTTT. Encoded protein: CASGPTWDRGPNTEAFF.

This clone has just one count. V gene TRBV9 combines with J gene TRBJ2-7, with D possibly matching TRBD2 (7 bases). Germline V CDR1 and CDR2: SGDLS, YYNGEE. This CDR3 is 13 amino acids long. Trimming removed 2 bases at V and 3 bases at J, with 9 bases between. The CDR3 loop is CASSVGGLYEQYF. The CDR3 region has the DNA TGTGCCAGCAGCGTCGGGGGGCTCTACGAGCAGTACTTC.

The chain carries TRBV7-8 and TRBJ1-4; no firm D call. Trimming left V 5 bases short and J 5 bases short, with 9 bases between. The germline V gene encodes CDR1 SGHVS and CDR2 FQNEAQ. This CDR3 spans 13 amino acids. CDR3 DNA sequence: TGTGCCAGCAGCCTGATCGTCAATGAAAAACTGTTTTTT. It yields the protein CASSLIVNEKLFF.

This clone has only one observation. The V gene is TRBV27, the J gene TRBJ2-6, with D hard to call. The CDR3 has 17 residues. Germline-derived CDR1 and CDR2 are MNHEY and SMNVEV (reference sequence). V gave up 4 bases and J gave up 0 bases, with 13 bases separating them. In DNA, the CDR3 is TGTGCCAGCAGTTATACAAACATCGGCTCTGGGGCCAACGTCCTGACTTTC. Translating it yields CASSYTNIGSGANVLTF.

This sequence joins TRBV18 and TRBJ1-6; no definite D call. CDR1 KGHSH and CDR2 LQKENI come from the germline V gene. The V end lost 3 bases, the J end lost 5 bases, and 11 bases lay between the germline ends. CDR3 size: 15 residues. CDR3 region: CASSPTVTNNSPLHF. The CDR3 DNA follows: TGTGCCAGCTCACCGACCGTTACTAATAATTCACCCCTCCACTTT.

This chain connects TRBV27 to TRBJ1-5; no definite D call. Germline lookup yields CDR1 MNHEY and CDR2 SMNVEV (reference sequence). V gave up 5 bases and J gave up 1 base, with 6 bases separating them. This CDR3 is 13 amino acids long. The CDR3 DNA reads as TGTGCCAGCAGTCGACGGAGCAATCAGCCCCAGCATTTT. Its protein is CASSRRSNQPQHF.

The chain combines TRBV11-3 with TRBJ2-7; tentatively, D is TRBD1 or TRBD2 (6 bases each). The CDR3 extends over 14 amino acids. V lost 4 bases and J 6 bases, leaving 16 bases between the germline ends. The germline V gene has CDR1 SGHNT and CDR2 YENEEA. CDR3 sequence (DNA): TGTGCCAGCAGCTCCTGTCGAGGGGGGTGCGAGCAGTACTTC. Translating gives CASSSCRGGCEQYF.

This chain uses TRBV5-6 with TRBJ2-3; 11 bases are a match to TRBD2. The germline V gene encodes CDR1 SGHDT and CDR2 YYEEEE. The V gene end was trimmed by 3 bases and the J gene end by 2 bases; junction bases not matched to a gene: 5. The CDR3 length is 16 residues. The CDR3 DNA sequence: TGTGCCAGCAGCTCACTAGCGGGAGTTTTCACAGATACGCAGTATTTT. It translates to CASSSLAGVFTDTQYF.

The CDR3 spells CASSEDRTDTDTQYF. In nucleotides, the CDR3 is TGTGCCAGCAGCGAGGATCGGACAGACACAGATACGCAGTATTTT. The J gene is TRBJ2-3, the V gene TRBV5-4; possibly TRBD1 for D (6 bases). Trimming cost V 4 bases and J 2 bases, with 14 bases left between them. CDR1 and CDR2 (germline): SGHNT, YYREEE (reference sequence). There are 15 residues in the CDR3.

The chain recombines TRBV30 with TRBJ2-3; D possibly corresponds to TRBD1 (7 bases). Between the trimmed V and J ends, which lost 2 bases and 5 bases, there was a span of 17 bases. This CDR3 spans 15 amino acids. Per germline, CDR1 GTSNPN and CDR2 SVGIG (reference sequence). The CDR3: CAWSRSGTAGDTQYF. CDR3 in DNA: TGTGCCTGGAGTAGGTCCGGGACAGCGGGAGATACGCAGTATTTT. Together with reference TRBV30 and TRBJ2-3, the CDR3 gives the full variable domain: SQTIHQWPATLVQPVGSPLSLECTVEGTSNPNLYWYRQAAGRGLQLLFYSVGIGQISSEVPQNLSASRPQDRQFILSSKKLLLSDSGFYLCAWSRSGTAGDTQYFGPGTRLTVL.

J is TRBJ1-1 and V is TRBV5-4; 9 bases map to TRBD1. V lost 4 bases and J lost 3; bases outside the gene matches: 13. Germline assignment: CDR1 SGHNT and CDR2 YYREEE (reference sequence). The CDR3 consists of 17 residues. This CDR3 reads CASSPHPGQGTDTEAFF. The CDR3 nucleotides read TGTGCCAGCAGCCCCCACCCGGGACAGGGCACTGACACTGAAGCTTTCTTT.

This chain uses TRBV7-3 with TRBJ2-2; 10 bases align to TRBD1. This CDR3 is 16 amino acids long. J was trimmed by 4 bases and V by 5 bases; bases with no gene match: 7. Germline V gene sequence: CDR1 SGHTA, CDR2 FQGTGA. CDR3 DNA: TGTGCCAGCAGCCCTGTCCGGACAGGGGGCACCGGGGAGCTGTTTTTT. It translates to CASSPVRTGGTGELFF.

The CDR3 loop reads CASSQRGQGYDEQFF. The DNA for the CDR3 is TGCGCCAGCAGCCAGAGAGGACAGGGTTACGATGAGCAGTTCTTC. The chain joins TRBV4-3 to TRBJ2-1; 8 nucleotides agree with TRBD1. Germline V lookup: CDR1 LGHNA, CDR2 YSLEER. This CDR3 has 15 residues. Trimming cost V 3 bases and J 8 bases; bases outside gene matches: 9.

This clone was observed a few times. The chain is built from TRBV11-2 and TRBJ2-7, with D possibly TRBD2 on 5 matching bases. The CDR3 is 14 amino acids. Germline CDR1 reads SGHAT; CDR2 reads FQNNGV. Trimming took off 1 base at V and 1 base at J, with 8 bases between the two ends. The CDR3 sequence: CASSLVTGSYEQYF. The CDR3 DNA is TGTGCCAGCAGCTTAGTGACGGGGTCCTACGAGCAGTACTTC.

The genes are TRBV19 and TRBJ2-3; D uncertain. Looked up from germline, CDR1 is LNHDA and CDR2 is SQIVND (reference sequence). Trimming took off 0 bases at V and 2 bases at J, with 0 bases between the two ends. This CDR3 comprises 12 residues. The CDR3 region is CASSIDTDTQYF. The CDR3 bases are TGTGCCAGTAGTATAGACACAGATACGCAGTATTTT.

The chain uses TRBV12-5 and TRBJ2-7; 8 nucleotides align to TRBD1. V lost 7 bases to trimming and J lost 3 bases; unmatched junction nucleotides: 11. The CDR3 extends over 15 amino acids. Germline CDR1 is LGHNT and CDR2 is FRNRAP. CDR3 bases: TGTGCTAGTGCGAATCACAGGGGGTTCAGCTACGAGCAGTACTTC. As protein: CASANHRGFSYEQYF.

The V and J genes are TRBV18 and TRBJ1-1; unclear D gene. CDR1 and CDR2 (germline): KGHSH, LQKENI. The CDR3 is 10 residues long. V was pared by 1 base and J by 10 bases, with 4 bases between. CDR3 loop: CASSPQGAFF. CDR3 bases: TGTGCCAGCTCACCACAGGGAGCTTTCTTT. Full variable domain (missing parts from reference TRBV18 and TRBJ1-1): NAGVMQNPRHLVRRRGQEARLRCSPMKGHSHVYWYRQLPEEGLKFMVYLQKENIIDESGMPKERFSAEFPKEGPSILRIQQVVRGDSAAYFCASSPQGAFFGQGTRLTVV.

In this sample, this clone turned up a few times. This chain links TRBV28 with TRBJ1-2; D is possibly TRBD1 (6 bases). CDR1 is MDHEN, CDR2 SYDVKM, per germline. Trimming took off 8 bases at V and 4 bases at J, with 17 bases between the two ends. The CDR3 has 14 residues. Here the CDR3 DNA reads TGTGCCAGCTCGGGGGCAGGGCCTGCCTATGGCTACACCTTC. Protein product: CASSGAGPAYGYTF.

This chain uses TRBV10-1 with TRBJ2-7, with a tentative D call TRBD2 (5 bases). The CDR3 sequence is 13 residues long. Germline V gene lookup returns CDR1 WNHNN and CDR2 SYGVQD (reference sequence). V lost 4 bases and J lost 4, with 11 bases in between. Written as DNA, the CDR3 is TGCGCCAGCAGTGCGGGGTCTGCGTACGAGCAGTACTTC. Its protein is CASSAGSAYEQYF.

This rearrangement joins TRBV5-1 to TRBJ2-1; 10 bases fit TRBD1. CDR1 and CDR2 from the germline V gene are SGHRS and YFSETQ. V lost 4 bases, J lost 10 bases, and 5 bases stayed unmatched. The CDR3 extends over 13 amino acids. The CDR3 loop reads CASSPGQGYEQFF. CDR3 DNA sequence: TGCGCCAGCAGCCCGGGACAGGGGTACGAGCAGTTCTTC.